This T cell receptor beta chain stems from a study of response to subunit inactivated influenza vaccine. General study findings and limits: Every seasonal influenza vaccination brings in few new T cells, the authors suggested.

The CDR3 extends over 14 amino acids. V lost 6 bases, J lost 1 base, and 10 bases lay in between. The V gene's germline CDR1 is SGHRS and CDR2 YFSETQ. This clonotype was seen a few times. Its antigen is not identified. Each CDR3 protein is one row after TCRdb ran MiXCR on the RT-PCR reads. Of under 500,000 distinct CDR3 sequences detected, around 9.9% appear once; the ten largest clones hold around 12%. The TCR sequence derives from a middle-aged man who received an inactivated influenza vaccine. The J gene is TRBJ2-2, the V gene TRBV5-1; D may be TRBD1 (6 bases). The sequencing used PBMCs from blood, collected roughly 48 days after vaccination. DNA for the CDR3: TGCGCCAGCAAGATGACAGGGAACACCGGGGAGCTGTTTTTT. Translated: CASKMTGNTGELFF.